This section outlines one T cell receptor beta chain sequence together with its context. Its target is not known. Per the germline V gene, CDR1 is MNHEY and CDR2 is SMNVEV (reference sequence). V was cut by 4 bases and J by 0 bases, with 19 bases left in between. The CDR3 is 18 residues long. Generated by immunoSEQ multiplex PCR, the TCRdb table keeps only in-frame clones and is missing some. The sample gives roughly 100,000 clones, 70% to 90% of which show up once; around 9.1% is in the top ten. The data were obtained in a study of T cell responses to AZD1222 COVID-19 vaccine. In the study overall: Analyses pooled second doses at about 4 or about 12 weeks. Points from the study as a whole: Spike-specific TCR breadth rose after two AZD1222 doses, and depth rose as well.

The chain combines TRBV27 with TRBJ2-1; TRBD2 is a possible D gene (6 bases). The receptor was isolated from an adult in good health. The starting material was peripheral blood, obtained on day 0 of AZD1222 vaccination. In DNA form, the CDR3 reads TGTGCCAGCAGTTACCAAACCCCCGGGGGAAGCTCCTACAATGAGCAGTTCTTC. Amino acids: CASSYQTPGGSSYNEQFF.